The text below deals with one T cell receptor (beta chain). This clonotype appeared a few times. The antigen this receptor binds is unknown. No much larger clone is present one base from it, and per-base qualities are unavailable. The sample's time point label is to be understood as: newly diagnosed GD, antithyroid drugs for less than 3 months. RNA was extracted from PBMCs in TRIzol for both TCR sequencing and RNA sequencing. Graves' disease was diagnosed according to American Thyroid Association guidelines. Patients were recruited from an endocrinology department in Xi'an, China. Each patient gave approximately 9 milliliters of peripheral blood, collected in an EDTA anticoagulant tube. PBMCs were isolated by Ficoll Paque Plus density gradient separation without further T cell sorting. An Agilent 2100 Bioanalyzer and agarose gel were used to check RNA quality, while a NanoDrop 2000 measured RNA concentration.

This specimen comes from a study of regulatory T cells in long-lasting Graves disease (TCRdb year 2021). In terms of the full investigation: In the newly diagnosed Graves' disease group, patients had been taking antithyroid drugs for less than 3 months. Persistent Graves' disease patients were compared with newly diagnosed Graves' disease patients by peripheral blood TCR sequencing and RNA sequencing. The study was registered as a clinical trial and conducted in China. TCR sequencing covered roughly 13 persistent and around 20 newly diagnosed Graves' disease patients, some 35 samples in total.

What the research found in general, with its limitations: Persistent Graves' disease patients showed lower TCR Shannon entropy and fewer highly expanded clones than newly diagnosed patients, suggesting clonal expansion. The study examined only peripheral blood because the primary lesion, thyroid tissue, could not be accessed. Only the TCR beta chain was sequenced and analyzed. More public clonotypes were shared among persistent patients (2,741) than among newly diagnosed patients (roughly 1,000). The small sample size was acknowledged by the authors as a limitation that may reduce accuracy. Preferential use of TRBV28, TRBJ1-2 and TRBJ2-5 was observed in persistent disease, whereas TRBV20-1 and TRBJ2-1 were favored in newly diagnosed disease.

Preparation of the library involved multiplex PCR. Data came from an Illumina HiSeq 4000. CDR3 regions were amplified by Arm-PCR with iRepertoire HTBI primers to construct TCR beta libraries. PCR products were gel purified before sequencing. As for how the authors treated the data: Gene usage analysis of CDR3 amino acid clonotypes used the approximately 56 TRBV and around 14 TRBJ segments found across samples. COPE and FqMerger were used to merge filtered high-quality paired reads into contigs. BLAST was used to align contigs to the IMGT TRBV, TRBD and TRBJ reference genes, and CDR3 was defined following IMGT. Highly expanded clones were defined as clonotypes with a frequency above 0.1%. Shannon entropy was used to measure repertoire diversity, and the Gini coefficient was used to measure V-J evenness. A clonotype was considered public if more than one individual shared it. Starting from the raw public reads, TCRdb applied fastp trimming at Q25, assembled clones with MiXCR and retained in-frame beta chains. Rows are unified per CDR3 protein, each entry keeping the most common DNA and genes. These V and J calls originate from TCRdb's pipeline instead of the authors' own analysis. Counted in this sample were hundreds of thousands of distinct CDR3 sequences; approximately 15% of them appeared once. Approximately 18% of the sample belongs to the ten largest clones.

V ends up 1 base short and J 9 bases short, with an unmatched junction base count of 6. Reading from cysteine to phenylalanine, the CDR3 counts 14 amino acids. Of the read, only the CDR3 DNA is kept; its 42 bases are in frame from base 1. As encoded in the germline V gene (reference sequence), CDR1 is DFQATT while CDR2 is SNEGSKA. These records were also assigned to another study, of T cells in Graves' hyperthyroidism and ophthalmopathy. The second publication reports: Graves' hyperthyroidism was defined as stable when no progression to ophthalmopathy occurred over 18 months of follow-up. The hyperthyroidism patients were between 18 and 65 years old and newly diagnosed, with a disease duration of less than 2 months. Patients with uncontrolled infections, other autoimmune diseases, pregnancy or lactation were excluded. Diagnoses were established on the basis of clinical symptoms, serum thyroxine and TRAb, thyroid ultrasound, and orbital computed tomography. The TCR CDR3 was subjected to a first round of RT-PCR using the HTBI primer set and the Qiagen OneStep RT-PCR kit. Blood samples also contained most of the expanded thyroid clonotypes (frequency above 0.001), which suggests that blood repertoires may reflect thyroid immune responses. A 13 V-J signature model separated ophthalmopathy from stable hyperthyroidism, with just over 85% sensitivity and 81% to 82% specificity in cross-validation and 80%/75% in testing. In validation, the model predicted progression to ophthalmopathy a median of about 6 months before onset, with about 71% sensitivity and almost 75% specificity. To identify distinguishing TCR V-J signatures, a discovery cohort of about a hundred patients was used, comprising under 45 with Graves' ophthalmopathy and about 59 with stable Graves' hyperthyroidism. Whether ophthalmopathy could be predicted prospectively was tested in an independent validation cohort made up of roughly 20 hyperthyroidism patients plus 17 patients who later progressed to ophthalmopathy. For training and testing, the 100 or so patients in the discovery cohort were randomly divided in a 7:3 ratio. In about six Graves' hyperthyroidism patients, the study also compared T-cell repertoires from thyroid tissue with T-cell repertoires from blood. Once sampling was done, hyperthyroidism patients were given methimazole at a starting dose of 30 mg daily, whereas ophthalmopathy patients were given high-dose intravenous methylprednisolone. Libraries were constructed in a second round of multiplex PCR, after which size selection and purification were carried out. Sequencing of the libraries was done on an Illumina HiSeq2000 using paired-end 100 bp reads. SOAPnuke was used to process the raw data, removing reads that contained adapters or uncalled bases, had a mean Phred below 15, or lacked an exact match to the constant primer or identifier. COPE v1.2.5 was used to merge high-quality paired reads, and clonotypes were defined as unique nucleotide sequences. MiTCR v1.1 was used to align clonotypes to the IMGT TRBV, TRBD and TRBJ reference segments. Only V-J combinations with frequency above 0.0001, covering roughly 99% of repertoires, were analysed. A TCS score was defined as the ratio between F50 (clonal expansion) and ExV (chaos), using BLOSUM62-based TCRdist between CDR3 peptides within each V-J. Welch's t-statistics and random forest reduced approximately 520 V-J features to roughly 13, which were used in a naive Bayes classifier (R e1071). Sample size was not statistically predetermined, and blinding of investigators to group allocation was not performed. The paper reports TCR Vbeta CDR3 sequencing of approximately 140 peripheral blood samples: under 45 ophthalmopathy, roughly 80 hyperthyroidism and roughly 17 progressor patients.

This sample comprised peripheral blood mononuclear cells (PBMCs), obtained at new diagnosis, from a patient treated with antithyroid drugs. The sequence links TRBV20-1 to TRBJ2-1; TRBD2 lines up with 10 middle nucleotides. This receptor was identified in a woman in her thirties with Graves disease. Donor details come from another sample of the same person, matched by shared clones. The DNA sequence is TGCAGTGCTAGAGCCTCTAGCGGGAGTACTGAGCAGTTCTTC. It translates as CSARASSGSTEQFF.